This TCR beta chain was obtained from a study of T cell changes during pregnancy in multiple sclerosis. Germline CDR1 is MDHEN and CDR2 is SYDVKM. The V gene end was trimmed by 7 bases and the J gene end by 4 bases; junction bases not matched to a gene: 10. The CDR3 loop spans 14 amino acids. This table comes from immunoSEQ multiplex PCR, and its TCRdb copy is limited to in-frame clones, with some not included. The repertoire holds more than 85,000 clones, with 90% to 95% as singletons. J is TRBJ2-7 and V is TRBV28; TRBD1 aligns across 7 bases. The starting material was peripheral blood, obtained before pregnancy. The origin of this receptor is a female donor with multiple sclerosis, enrolled in a pregnancy study. The CDR3 protein is CASTGDSGLYEQYF. CDR3 coding DNA: TGTGCCAGCACCGGGGACAGTGGGCTTTACGAGCAGTACTTC.